This TCR beta chain stems from a study of cytomegalovirus exposure and HLA in healthy donors. Overall study findings and caveats: Altogether, about 160 TCR beta chains were recorded as cytomegalovirus-associated.

V was pared by 6 bases and J by 10 bases, with 9 bases of the junction left unmatched. Germline CDR1 is MNHEY and CDR2 is SVGAGI. This CDR3 comprises 15 residues. Use of 60 Vbeta and 13 Jbeta primers characterized the PCR. As handled by the study authors: Some 80 million unique TCR beta chains, roughly 10 million shared, were counted in a later analysis. Clones were read by immunoSEQ multiplex PCR, and TCRdb kept only the in-frame ones, dropping some. From that table come the V and J calls and clone size; the DNA was used to work out D and trimming. The data show a few hundred thousand clones, 75% seen once. As for this clone: Its matching antigen is unknown.

The TCR comes from a woman younger than 45 in good health and CMV-seronegative. This rearrangement joins TRBV6-5 to TRBJ2-1; 13 bases are a match to TRBD2. The sequencing input was PBMCs. In nucleotides, the CDR3 is TGTGCCAGCAGCCGTAGACTAGCGGGAGGAGGCGAGCAGTTCTTC. Amino acids: CASSRRLAGGGEQFF.